A single sample is the source of the 18 T cell receptor beta chains below, sequenced in a study of shared clonotypes between healthy human individuals. The repertoire was sequenced with immunoSEQ multiplex PCR; TCRdb's copy has only in-frame clones and lacks some. The sample has about 1.1 million clones, roughly 80% seen once. Source material: memory CD4+ T cells from PBMCs. The subset: CD45RA-negative fraction. The source is a man younger than 35 in good health. Some clones in this sample may be carry-over from other donors' samples.

This chain links TRBV7-2 with TRBJ2-7; 10 nucleotides line up with TRBD1. The CDR3 runs to 16 residues. Germline assignment: CDR1 SGHTA and CDR2 FQGNSA. V dropped 6 bases and J dropped 1; count of bases not matched to a gene: 9. CDR3 DNA sequence: TGTGCCAGCAGTCGGAGGGGGGGACAGGGGTCCTACGAGCAGTACTTC. It encodes CASSRRGGQGSYEQYF.

The genes are TRBV7-9 and TRBJ1-1, with 10 nucleotides matching TRBD1. The CDR3 runs to 17 residues. The V gene end was trimmed by 7 bases and the J gene end by 4 bases; junction bases not matched to a gene: 15. Germline V gene data show CDR1 as SEHNR and CDR2 as FQNEAQ (reference sequence). The CDR3 nucleotides read TGTGCCAGCAATCCGACCCGGGACAGGGGCCCGGGCACTGAAGCTTTCTTT. Amino acid sequence: CASNPTRDRGPGTEAFF.

The chain combines TRBV28 with TRBJ2-3; possibly TRBD1 or TRBD2 for D (5 bases each). The germline V and J ends were trimmed by 1 base and 2 bases, with 10 bases remaining between them. CDR3 length: 15 amino acids. The V gene's germline CDR1 is MDHEN and CDR2 SYDVKM. This chain's CDR3 is CASSLSGQSTDTQYF. The CDR3 nucleotides read TGTGCCAGCAGTTTATCGGGGCAGTCCACAGATACGCAGTATTTT.

This chain joins TRBV18 and TRBJ2-3; 8 positions match TRBD2. Germline trimming cut 1 base from V and 0 bases from J; bases unmatched to any gene: 9. There are 18 residues in the CDR3. Germline-derived CDR1 and CDR2 are KGHSH and LQKENI. CDR3 DNA sequence: TGTGCCAGCTCACCACGGCATTCGGGGGGGGCCAGCACAGATACGCAGTATTTT. Its translation: CASSPRHSGGASTDTQYF.

This rearrangement joins TRBV2 to TRBJ1-5; tentative D call: TRBD1 (6 bases). There are 14 residues in the CDR3. Trimming shortened V by 4 bases and J by 6 bases, and 13 bases separated the two germline ends. CDR1 and CDR2 (germline): SNHLY, FYNNEI. In DNA form, the CDR3 reads TGTGCCAGCAGTGGGACAGTACTCAGTCAGCCCCAGCATTTT. This codes for CASSGTVLSQPQHF.

CDR3 in amino acids: CASSQRYSGQLHQPQHF. For the CDR3, the DNA is TGTGCCAGCAGCCAACGGTATTCCGGGCAGCTCCATCAGCCCCAGCATTTT. The rearrangement links TRBV4-2 to TRBJ1-5; D ambiguous. The germline V gene encodes CDR1 LGHNA and CDR2 YNFKEQ. The ends were cut back, 2 bases at V and 5 bases at J, with 19 bases in the middle. The length of the CDR3 is 17 residues.

This clone appeared once. Written as DNA, the CDR3 is TGTGCCAGCTCACAAGGCACTGAGAATGAAAAACTGTTTTTT. Translated, it gives CASSQGTENEKLFF. This rearrangement joins TRBV18 to TRBJ1-4; unclear D gene. V was shortened by 4 bases and J by 5 bases, with 11 bases between the two germline ends. Germline V gives CDR1 KGHSH, CDR2 LQKENI. The CDR3 has 14 amino acids. Looking up the rest from reference TRBV18 and TRBJ1-4 gives the full variable domain: NAGVMQNPRHLVRRRGQEARLRCSPMKGHSHVYWYRQLPEEGLKFMVYLQKENIIDESGMPKERFSAEFPKEGPSILRIQQVVRGDSAAYFCASSQGTENEKLFFGSGTQLSVL.

The rearrangement links TRBV6-6 to TRBJ1-1; D is ambiguous. V shed 10 bases and J shed 1 base, with 13 bases lying between them. The CDR3 has 13 amino acids. The germline gives CDR1 MNHNY, CDR2 SVGAGI (reference sequence). The DNA of the CDR3 is TGTGCCACTCGTCCCCGGGCGAACACTGAAGCTTTCTTT. The encoded protein is CATRPRANTEAFF.

This chain links TRBV29-1 with TRBJ2-5; TRBD2 aligns across 7 bases. Germline CDR1 is SQVTM and CDR2 is ANQGSEA. The CDR3 extends over 13 amino acids. The CDR3 sequence is CTSSPGGGETQYF. The CDR3 bases are TGCACCTCCTCCCCGGGAGGCGGGGAGACCCAGTACTTC.

V is TRBV7-2 and J is TRBJ2-3, with 8 bases identical to TRBD2. The CDR3 loop spans 17 amino acids. Germline CDR1 is SGHTA and CDR2 is FQGNSA. V shed 4 bases, J shed 8 bases, and the junction held 17 bases outside the gene matches. CDR3 nucleotides: TGTGCCAGCAGCTCCCGTCCCGGGACTAGTAGGTCCGGTACGCAGTATTTT. This gives the protein CASSSRPGTSRSGTQYF.

This rearrangement joins TRBV7-2 to TRBJ1-1; TRBD1 might be the D (6 bases). V shed 6 bases and J shed 4 bases, with 21 bases lying between them. CDR1 and CDR2 (germline): SGHTA, FQGNSA. The CDR3 runs to 16 residues. For the CDR3, the DNA is TGTGCCAGCAGGATCGGGTCGCAGGGGCGCCCCACTGAAGCTTTCTTT. Translating it yields CASRIGSQGRPTEAFF.

This clone was observed a handful of times. The genes are TRBV5-1 and TRBJ2-1; D call uncertain. This CDR3 contains 13 residues. V lost 0 bases, J lost 10 bases, and 11 bases lay in between. From germline, CDR1 is SGHRS and CDR2 YFSETQ. CDR3 region: CASSLAVGQEQFF. The CDR3 DNA follows: TGCGCCAGCAGCTTGGCCGTAGGGCAAGAGCAGTTCTTC.

The gene calls are TRBV9 and TRBJ2-1, with D possibly being TRBD1 (5 bases). The V and J ends lost 1 base and 0 bases respectively, with 8 bases between them. The CDR3 loop spans 15 amino acids. Germline CDR1 is SGDLS and CDR2 is YYNGEE. The CDR3 is CASSVQGDSYNEQFF. The CDR3 bases are TGTGCCAGCAGCGTACAGGGCGACTCCTACAATGAGCAGTTCTTC.

The V gene is TRBV15, the J gene TRBJ1-4; D is ambiguous. The CDR3 runs to 14 residues. Trimming removed 3 bases from V and 0 bases from J, with 5 bases in between. Germline CDR1 reads LNHNV; CDR2 reads YYDKDF (reference sequence). The CDR3 spells CATSRIATNEKLFF. Here the CDR3 DNA reads TGTGCCACCAGCAGGATTGCAACTAATGAAAAACTGTTTTTT.

The rearrangement uses TRBV6-6 and TRBJ1-2; TRBD1 aligns across 10 bases. The germline CDR1 and CDR2 sequences are MNHNY and SVGAGI (reference sequence). CDR3 length: 15 residues. With V trimmed by 10 bases and J by 6 bases, 14 bases remained unmatched. CDR3 DNA: TGTGCCACCAGACCGAGGGACAGGGGTGGAGATGGCTACACCTTC. It translates to CATRPRDRGGDGYTF.

This rearrangement joins TRBV7-9 to TRBJ2-3; unclear D gene. Looked up from germline, CDR1 is SEHNR and CDR2 is FQNEAQ (reference sequence). The CDR3 length is 15 residues. Trimming removed 4 bases from V and 5 bases from J, with 16 bases in between. The CDR3 sequence: CASSSQGPAIDTQYF. The CDR3 DNA reads TGTGCCAGCAGCTCCCAAGGACCTGCTATAGATACGCAGTATTTT.

The chain couples TRBV19 to TRBJ1-5; D ambiguous. Germline lookup yields CDR1 LNHDA and CDR2 SQIVND (reference sequence). The CDR3 contains 12 residues. V lost 3 bases and J 12 bases, leaving 12 bases between the germline ends. The CDR3 is CASSMGRWVQHF. Written as DNA, the CDR3 is TGTGCCAGTAGTATGGGCAGGTGGGTCCAGCATTTT. Full variable domain (rest looked up from reference TRBV19 and TRBJ1-5): DGGITQSPKYLFRKEGQNVTLSCEQNLNHDAMYWYRQDPGQGLRLIYYSQIVNDFQKGDIAEGYSVSREKKESFPLTVTSAQKNPTAFYLCASSMGRWVQHFGDGTRLSIL.

The V and J genes are TRBV6-5 and TRBJ2-6, with no clear D. Germline-derived CDR1 and CDR2 are MNHEY and SVGAGI. Trimming shortened V by 6 bases and J by 4 bases, and 10 bases separated the two germline ends. This CDR3 comprises 14 residues. The CDR3 DNA is TGTGCCAGCAGCCCAAGGAGAGGGGCCAACGTCCTGACTTTC. Residues: CASSPRRGANVLTF.